This TCR beta chain was identified in a study of blood T cell repertoires in COVID-19 (TCRdb year 2020). Looking at the study overall: The collaborator samples originated in the United States, Italy and Spain and spanned the acute and convalescent phases of COVID-19. The prospective study material was composed of cDNA or gDNA derived from T cells, B-cell-depleted T cells, or PBMCs. The samples were drawn from the first 160 participants of the ongoing ImmuneRACE study and from about 1,200 subjects provided by 6 global collaborators. The repertoires were released in a freely available public database intended as a resource for research on the immune response to SARS-CoV-2. Subjects who had been exposed to COVID-19, were actively infected with it, or had recovered from it provided the deeply sampled blood TCRbeta repertoires that made up the dataset. Where available, HLA class I and class II types were taken from metadata supplied by the sample provider and were not determined by assay-based typing. Nearly every sample came with metadata listing a de-identified subject ID, COVID-19 status, age in years and sex.

The immunoSEQ Assay, a bias-controlled multiplex PCR, was used to amplify TCRbeta CDR3 regions from genomic DNA. On the authors' methods: Within the assay, amplification of reference gene primers was used to estimate how many nucleated cells each sample contained. To quantify the absolute abundance of each unique TCRbeta CDR3 rearrangement, sequence reads were collapsed and filtered. For each sample, productive Simpson clonality was calculated as the square root of Simpson's diversity index over productive rearrangements. Held by TCRdb, this immuneACCESS table contains in-frame sequences only and omits some clones. Under half of the omission traces to an unresolved V gene where checked; the cause of the rest is unknown. The V and J calls and clone size come from that table; D and trimming were worked out from the DNA. Counted in this sample were a few hundred thousand clones; 80% to 90% of them appeared once. The top ten constitute around 3% of the sample.

CDR1 and CDR2 (LNHDA, SQIVND) derive from the germline V gene (reference sequence). The CDR3 starts with the cysteine, ends with the phenylalanine, and has 15 residues. Only the CDR3 DNA is retained, 45 bases long and in frame from the first base. The V end gives up 1 base and the J end 3 bases, leaving 3 bases in the junction not matched to a gene. In Seattle, one collaborating source enrolled patients while the infection was active and tracked those patients longitudinally over the course of disease. Whole blood was collected in K2EDTA tubes by collaborating institutions according to the institutions' own protocols. Collaborator samples were shipped for TCRbeta analysis as frozen whole blood, isolated PBMCs, or DNA extracted from either sample type. Notes on this clone: What antigen it recognizes has not been identified. Base qualities are not at hand, and no much larger clone is one base apart.

On the study overall, not on this receptor specifically: The quantity of clinical and demographic metadata differed by source and by participant and was supplied without curation.

This clonotype was obtained from a woman between 25 and 40 years old with COVID-19, enrolled during active disease. The rearrangement joined TRBV19 to TRBJ2-3; TRBD2 fits 8 bases in the junction. Sequenced input: peripheral blood. The DNA sequence is TGTGCCAGTAGTATAGGGGGACTAGTGACAGATACGCAGTATTTT. Its product reads: CASSIGGLVTDTQYF.